The 22 T cell receptor beta chains given below trace back to one sample, sequenced in a study of cytomegalovirus exposure and HLA in healthy donors. Use of 60 Vbeta and 13 Jbeta primers characterized the PCR. The table came from immunoSEQ multiplex PCR; TCRdb's copy has only in-frame clones and leaves some out. The sample records 150,000 to 200,000 clones, more than 70% being singletons. Sequenced input: PBMCs. These receptors were taken from a male donor in good health and CMV-seronegative.

The V call is TRBV9, the J call TRBJ2-7, with TRBD2 matching over 9 bases. After removal of 0 bases from V and 5 bases from J, the junction contained 9 bases not matched to a gene. This CDR3 region has 16 residues. CDR1 is SGDLS, CDR2 YYNGEE, per germline. The DNA for the CDR3 is TGTGCCAGCAGCGTAGATAGCGGGAGTTTTGTCCACGAGCAGTACTTC. The encoded protein is CASSVDSGSFVHEQYF.

The rearrangement uses TRBV2 and TRBJ1-5; a possible D gene is TRBD1 (5 bases). The V gene's germline CDR1 is SNHLY and CDR2 FYNNEI. The CDR3 spans 15 residues. Trimming left V 7 bases short and J 0 bases short, with 13 bases between. CDR3 nucleotide sequence: TGTGCCAGCACCAGGGAGGTGGTTAGCAATCAGCCCCAGCATTTT. This translates into CASTREVVSNQPQHF.

Details on this clone: Other nucleotide sequences in the sample specify the same CDR3. CDR3 coding DNA: TGCGCCAGCAGCCGAGAGACAATTACAGGGAGCCTCGCGGGTAATGAAAAACTGTTTTTT. This codes for CASSRETITGSLAGNEKLFF. The chain carries TRBV4-1 and TRBJ1-4; weak D call: TRBD1 (6 bases). Trimming left V 4 bases short and J 4 bases short, with 28 bases between. The CDR3 length is 20 residues. Germline V gene data show CDR1 as MGHRA and CDR2 as YSYEKL.

The V and J genes are TRBV18 and TRBJ1-4, with 7 bases matching TRBD1. Germline V CDR1 and CDR2: KGHSH, LQKENI. After removal of 3 bases from V and 7 bases from J, the junction contained 5 bases not matched to a gene. This CDR3 is 14 amino acids long. CDR3 sequence (DNA): TGTGCCAGCTCACCTAACAGGGGCGGTGAAAAACTGTTTTTT. This encodes CASSPNRGGEKLFF.

This chain connects TRBV11-3 to TRBJ2-5; 7 bases agree with TRBD2. The CDR3 totals 14 residues. J lost 4 bases, V lost 3 bases, and 5 bases had no gene match. The germline gives CDR1 SGHNT, CDR2 YENEEA. The CDR3 sequence: CASSLAGRGETQYF. The DNA for the CDR3 is TGTGCCAGCAGCTTGGCGGGGAGGGGAGAGACCCAGTACTTC.

The chain recombines TRBV7-9 with TRBJ2-2, with D perhaps matching TRBD2 (6 bases). Trimming pared 9 bases from V and 3 bases from J, leaving 14 bases between. This CDR3 is 14 amino acids long. Germline V gene data show CDR1 as SEHNR and CDR2 as FQNEAQ (reference sequence). CDR3 protein: CASGGGVDTGELFF. The CDR3 nucleotides are TGTGCCAGTGGAGGAGGGGTGGACACCGGGGAGCTGTTTTTT.

CDR3 in DNA: TGTGCCATCAGAGCAGGGTTAAAGGGCACTGAAGCTTTCTTT. It translates to CAIRAGLKGTEAFF. The V gene is TRBV10-3, the J gene TRBJ1-1, with D possibly TRBD1 on 5 matching bases. The CDR3 contains 14 residues. From germline, CDR1 is ENHRY and CDR2 SYGVKD. The ends were cut back, 6 bases at V and 4 bases at J, with 15 bases in the middle.

The chain couples TRBV11-2 to TRBJ2-3, with TRBD2 identical over 7 bases. J was trimmed by 4 bases and V by 6 bases; bases with no gene match: 16. Looked up from germline, CDR1 is SGHAT and CDR2 is FQNNGV. The CDR3 consists of 17 residues. The CDR3 DNA reads as TGTGCCAGCAGGCGTCCGGGGCGCGGGAGAGCTGCAGATACGCAGTATTTT. This gives the protein CASRRPGRGRAADTQYF.

This clone turned up a few times. The chain combines TRBV11-2 with TRBJ1-5, with D possibly matching TRBD1 (6 bases). Germline V lookup: CDR1 SGHAT, CDR2 FQNNGV. The CDR3 has 14 residues. V lost 5 bases, J lost 5 bases, and 13 bases lay in between. The CDR3 region has the DNA TGTGCCAGCAGCCCTCGGACAGAACATCAGCCCCAGCATTTT. Amino acid sequence: CASSPRTEHQPQHF.

The chain is built from TRBV2 and TRBJ2-7; D uncertain. The CDR3 is made up of 12 amino acids. From germline, CDR1 is SNHLY and CDR2 FYNNEI. Trimming stripped 3 bases from V and 6 bases from J, with 9 bases between. The CDR3: CASSDDGSEQYF. For the CDR3, the DNA is TGTGCCAGCAGTGACGATGGCTCCGAGCAGTACTTC.

The chain has TRBV10-3 and TRBJ2-3; TRBD2 matches at 11 bases. With 3 bases clipped from V and 3 bases from J, the junction kept 8 bases outside the gene matches. Germline V gene lookup returns CDR1 ENHRY and CDR2 SYGVKD. The CDR3 is 17 residues long. CDR3 in amino acids: CAISEPTSGGRTDTQYF. The CDR3 DNA reads TGTGCCATCAGTGAACCTACTAGCGGGGGCCGGACAGATACGCAGTATTTT.

The chain recombines TRBV30 with TRBJ1-2; D remains unclear. There are 16 residues in the CDR3. Germline V gene sequence: CDR1 GTSNPN, CDR2 SVGIG (reference sequence). The germline V and J ends were trimmed by 0 bases and 1 base, with 15 bases remaining between them. The CDR3 region has the DNA TGTGCCTGGAGTGTAAGGCAAGGTAGAGGTAACTATGGCTACACCTTC. Encoded protein: CAWSVRQGRGNYGYTF.

This rearrangement joins TRBV6-5 to TRBJ1-2; tentatively, D is TRBD1 (5 bases). The CDR3 is 14 residues long. In germline, CDR1 is MNHEY, CDR2 SVGAGI. The germline V and J ends were trimmed by 6 bases and 4 bases, with 15 bases remaining between them. The CDR3 DNA sequence: TGTGCCAGCAGCCCCACGAGGGGACTCTATGGCTACACCTTC. Residues: CASSPTRGLYGYTF.

The chain couples TRBV15 to TRBJ2-7; 10 bases are shared with TRBD2. Germline values: CDR1 LNHNV, CDR2 YYDKDF (reference sequence). The CDR3 extends over 16 amino acids. V was clipped by 0 bases and J by 3 bases; unmatched bases: 5. CDR3 sequence reads: CATSRDSGGFGYEQYF. CDR3 sequence (DNA): TGTGCCACCAGCAGAGATAGCGGGGGGTTTGGCTACGAGCAGTACTTC.

This clone has a handful of counts. V and J are TRBV6-1 and TRBJ2-3; 8 bases line up with TRBD2. V was clipped by 3 bases and J by 5 bases; unmatched bases: 7. This CDR3 spans 15 amino acids. Germline assignment: CDR1 MNHNS and CDR2 SASEGT. CDR3 sequence reads: CASSDFGGALDTQYF. CDR3 DNA: TGTGCCAGCAGTGATTTCGGGGGGGCATTAGATACGCAGTATTTT.

The chain uses TRBV1 and TRBJ2-2; the table's D call of TRBD2 was not tested on the DNA. TRBV1 is termed a pseudogene. CDR3 length: 19 residues. DNA for the CDR3: TGCACCAGCAGCCAAGATCGACTAGCGGGGGGCCCCGACACCGGGGAGCTGTTTTTT. The encoded protein is CTSSQDRLAGGPDTGELFF.

The chain uses TRBV6-5 and TRBJ1-2; TRBD1 agrees at 8 bases. The CDR3 totals 14 residues. The germline V gene has CDR1 MNHEY and CDR2 SVGAGI. Germline trimming cut 6 bases from V and 4 bases from J; bases unmatched to any gene: 7. The CDR3 DNA sequence: TGTGCCAGCAGGCCCGACAGGGGTCCCTATGGCTACACCTTC. Amino acid sequence: CASRPDRGPYGYTF.

The chain carries TRBV29-1 and TRBJ2-3, with 7 bases identical to TRBD2. This CDR3 is built from 13 residues. J gave up 1 base and V 8 bases, and 6 bases lay outside the gene matches. Germline-derived CDR1 and CDR2 are SQVTM and ANQGSEA. CDR3 in amino acids: CSSGGGGTDTQYF. CDR3 in DNA: TGCAGCTCGGGGGGAGGAGGCACAGATACGCAGTATTTT.

This chain uses TRBV7-9 with TRBJ1-5, with 8 bases matching TRBD1. Germline lookup yields CDR1 SEHNR and CDR2 FQNEAQ (reference sequence). This CDR3 spans 15 amino acids. The ends lost 4 bases at V and 9 bases at J; junction bases unmatched: 11. In nucleotides, the CDR3 is TGTGCCAGCAGCTCCTCAGGGGGCCGGGCGGGGCCCCAGCATTTT. Amino acid sequence: CASSSSGGRAGPQHF.

The rearrangement uses TRBV4-1 and TRBJ1-6, with D uncertain. V was shortened by 0 bases and J by 7 bases, with 19 bases between the two germline ends. Looked up from germline, CDR1 is MGHRA and CDR2 is YSYEKL. This CDR3 is 18 amino acids long. The CDR3 DNA is TGCGCCAGCAGCCAAGATGTATCCCCCCGCCCCGGGAATTCACCCCTCCACTTT. It encodes CASSQDVSPRPGNSPLHF.

This clone was detected only a few times. V gene TRBV28 combines with J gene TRBJ1-3; tentatively, D is TRBD1 (5 bases). Trimming cost V 7 bases and J 1 base, with 17 bases left between them. The CDR3 extends over 16 amino acids. Germline assignment: CDR1 MDHEN and CDR2 SYDVKM. The CDR3 region has the DNA TGTGCCAGCACCTTCGGGGGGGGACTTTCTGGAAACACCATATATTTT. This encodes CASTFGGGLSGNTIYF.

The chain has TRBV5-1 and TRBJ2-7; 9 bases match TRBD1. The CDR3 runs 12 residues. CDR1 and CDR2 (germline): SGHRS, YFSETQ. With V trimmed by 6 bases and J by 7 bases, 5 bases remained unmatched. The CDR3 protein is CASTHDRGEQYF. CDR3 sequence (DNA): TGCGCCAGCACCCACGACAGGGGGGAGCAGTACTTC.